This T cell receptor beta chain was captured by sequencing in a study of blood T cell repertoires in COVID-19. Overall study context: COVID-19 samples, acute and convalescent, were from the United States, Italy and Spain.

The CDR3 has 14 residues. The V gene's germline CDR1 is MNHEY and CDR2 SVGAGI. Losses at the gene ends were 5 bases for V and 3 bases for J; bases not matched to a gene: 6. Original data processing: By means of reference gene primer amplification, nucleated cell counts were estimated. Measured with immunoSEQ multiplex PCR; TCRdb has only the in-frame clones, and not every one. V and J calls and clone size come straight from that table; D and trimming were deduced from the DNA. The data hold some 200,000 clones, with roughly 80% observed a single time. The chain uses TRBV6-5 and TRBJ2-7, with 8 bases lining up with TRBD1. This TCR derives from a human donor with acute or convalescent COVID-19. The donor label of this sample is uncertain. The sequencing sample was made of peripheral blood. The CDR3 spells CASSTARGHYEQYF. The CDR3, as DNA: TGTGCCAGCAGTACAGCCAGGGGGCACTACGAGCAGTACTTC.